The T cell receptor beta chain under discussion was sequenced for a study of T cell repertoires in cytomegalovirus infection (dated by TCRdb to between 2018 and 2020). About the full investigation: The HLA type of each donor mattered for the analysis, because public TCR beta signatures pointed to carriage of CMV infection along with the matching HLA type. Overall study outcomes, separate from this receptor: In both this cohort and an independent roughly 330-donor cohort, the cumulative frequency of public TCR beta family members distinguished carriers of CMV infection plus the relevant HLA type. The ex vivo response was dominated by HLA-C-restricted CMV-specific TCR beta clonotypes, which also provided the single most frequent clonotype in two of eight donors.

Concerning this clonotype: It has no known antigen specificity. No base-level quality is on record; no much larger clone is a single base apart.

The sequencer was an Illumina HiSeq 1500. TCRdb ran its own pipeline on the public reads, namely fastp trimming at Q25 and MiXCR clone calling, and kept in-frame beta chains. Entries are consolidated by CDR3 protein sequence, retaining the most common genes and DNA. This sample holds hundreds of thousands of distinct CDR3 sequences; 20% to 25% were observed only once. The top ten constitute 6.5% to 10% of the sample. Relative to germline, V is missing 2 bases and J is missing 0 bases, with 11 bases of the junction outside any gene match. From the cysteine up to the phenylalanine, the CDR3 has a length of 18 residues. The read is trimmed to its CDR3 DNA, 54 bases read in frame from base 1. The CDR1 and CDR2 encoded by the germline V gene (reference sequence) are DFQATT and SNEGSKA.

The clonotype was recovered from a human donor in good health (CMV status not recorded). Some clones in this sample may be carry-over from other donors' samples. Sequencing was done on a sample of CD8+ T cells from PBMCs. The sequence joins TRBV20-1 to TRBJ1-5, with 9 central nucleotides matching TRBD1. The CDR3 is CSARFAGQGMYSNQPQHF. The base sequence is TGCAGTGCTAGATTTGCCGGACAGGGGATGTATAGCAATCAGCCCCAGCATTTT.